Following are 9 T cell receptor beta chains from one sample sequenced in a study of blood T cell repertoires in COVID-19. Profiling relied on immunoSEQ multiplex PCR, and the TCRdb table lists in-frame clones only, not all of them. Counted here are 45,000 to 55,000 clones, around 86% occurring once; the ten biggest clones make up 7% to 8.5%. Sequencing used peripheral blood. Receptor source: a man aged 55-75 years with active COVID-19.

The chain links TRBV15 to TRBJ2-2; no definite D call. Between the trimmed V and J ends, which lost 0 bases and 0 bases, there was a span of 5 bases. The CDR3 is 15 residues long. The germline CDR1 and CDR2 sequences are LNHNV and YYDKDF (reference sequence). CDR3 coding DNA: TGTGCCACCAGCAGAGATAACACGAACACCGGGGAGCTGTTTTTT. It translates to CATSRDNTNTGELFF.

The chain links TRBV28 to TRBJ1-1; D call uncertain. Germline assignment: CDR1 MDHEN and CDR2 SYDVKM. The CDR3 contains 14 residues. V gave up 2 bases and J gave up 6 bases, with 13 bases separating them. This CDR3 reads CASSLPLLIPEAFF. DNA of the CDR3: TGTGCCAGCAGTTTACCGCTATTAATTCCTGAAGCTTTCTTT.

The genes are TRBV30 and TRBJ2-1; 9 bases align to TRBD1. This CDR3 has 16 amino acids. The J segment lost 2 bases and the V segment lost 4 bases, leaving 9 bases of the junction unmatched. Germline values: CDR1 GTSNPN, CDR2 SVGIG (reference sequence). In DNA, the CDR3 is TGTGCCTGGAACCAACGGGACAGGGTCCCCTACAATGAGCAGTTCTTC. Translating it yields CAWNQRDRVPYNEQFF.

The V gene is TRBV6-2 or TRBV6-3, the J gene TRBJ2-2, with 9 bases fitting TRBD2. The CDR3 extends over 19 amino acids. The J segment lost 1 base and the V segment lost 4 bases, leaving 13 bases of the junction unmatched. CDR1 is MNHEY and CDR2 is SVGEGT in the germline V gene. The CDR3 coding sequence is TGTGCCAGCAGTTCGCCGGATCTGGCGGGGGGGATGAACACCGGGGAGCTGTTTTTT. Translated: CASSSPDLAGGMNTGELFF.

The rearrangement links TRBV28 to TRBJ1-2; tentative D call: TRBD1 (6 bases). The germline V gene encodes CDR1 MDHEN and CDR2 SYDVKM. V lost 6 bases, J lost 4 bases, and 18 bases lay in between. The CDR3 has 15 amino acids. The CDR3 DNA is TGTGCCAGCAGCCCCAACTACAGGGATGGCTATGGCTACACCTTC. This encodes CASSPNYRDGYGYTF.

The rearrangement joins TRBV28 to TRBJ2-7; 8 bases agree with TRBD2. Germline V gene lookup returns CDR1 MDHEN and CDR2 SYDVKM. The CDR3 totals 16 residues. V gave up 2 bases and J gave up 6 bases; unmatched junction bases: 12. CDR3 loop: CASSLGLGLVRFEQYF. The DNA of the CDR3 is TGTGCCAGCAGTTTAGGACTGGGACTAGTTAGATTCGAGCAGTACTTC.

V usage is TRBV19 and J usage is TRBJ2-7; 7 nucleotides match TRBD1. V gave up 1 base and J gave up 4 bases; unmatched junction bases: 1. Germline V gene lookup returns CDR1 LNHDA and CDR2 SQIVND (reference sequence). The CDR3 contains 13 residues. CDR3 nucleotide sequence: TGTGCCAGTAGTATAGGACAGGGTTACGAGCAGTACTTC. Amino acid sequence: CASSIGQGYEQYF.

The rearrangement uses TRBV4-1 and TRBJ2-5; 11 nucleotides line up with TRBD2. With V trimmed by 0 bases and J by 5 bases, 11 bases remained unmatched. Germline assignment: CDR1 MGHRA and CDR2 YSYEKL. The CDR3 spans 18 residues. The CDR3, as DNA: TGCGCCAGCAGCCAAGACCGGGTTAGCGGGAGGGCCGTGGAGACCCAGTACTTC. It is translated as CASSQDRVSGRAVETQYF.

The V call is TRBV18, the J call TRBJ2-7; D is uncertain. This CDR3 is built from 13 residues. V was trimmed by 3 bases and J by 0 bases, leaving 6 bases between them. Germline CDR1 reads KGHSH; CDR2 reads LQKENI. CDR3 DNA sequence: TGTGCCAGCTCACCTGTCAACTCCTACGAGCAGTACTTC. Translating gives CASSPVNSYEQYF.